This T cell receptor (beta chain) originates from a study of blood T cell repertoires in COVID-19. About the research overall: Researchers got acute and convalescent COVID-19 samples from the United States, Italy and Spain. T cells, B-cell-depleted T cells, or PBMCs supplied cDNA or gDNA.

As processed by the authors: Amplification of reference gene primers provided the estimated nucleated cell counts. Sequenced by immunoSEQ multiplex PCR; TCRdb stores in-frame clones only, minus some. The D gene and trimming were derived from the DNA, and the V and J assignments and clone size from that table. In the table there are about 16,000 clones, about 89% of which are singletons. The ends were cut back, 3 bases at V and 7 bases at J, with 13 bases in the middle. The CDR3 runs to 13 residues. This clone came up a few times. The specimen was peripheral blood. This TCR was recovered from a man in his sixties with acute or convalescent COVID-19. V gene TRBV23-1 combines with J gene TRBJ2-7; D is unclear. TRBV23-1 is flagged as an ORF with uncertain function. Here the CDR3 reads CASSHTLGFEQYF. The CDR3 DNA is TGCGCCAGCAGTCATACCCTCGGGTTTGAGCAGTACTTC.